This TCR beta chain emerged from a study of shared clonotypes between healthy human individuals (dated by TCRdb to 2018 to 2021). Context from the whole study: A couple of women and a few men aged 18 to 49 years were included in the cohort. For each donor, CD4 naive and CD4 memory were each given three plates, CD8 naive was given two plates, and CD8 memory was given one plate. The study deeply sequenced blood TCR repertoires of several healthy adults to estimate repertoire size and the extent of clonotype sharing between individuals. To increase sequencing depth and limit assay-specific biases, different laboratories used diverse techniques to prepare libraries and sequence TCR repertoires. Per donor, leukapheresis produced somewhere between about 0.94 and 9 billion PBMCs. What the work shows at the level of the full study, not this receptor alone: Sampling was limited to blood, and TCR repertoires in tissue likely differ from TCR repertoires in blood. Clonotypes shared by all four sorted-subset donors showed higher generation probabilities than non-shared clonotypes. Because the study included only a small number of donors, the genetic and exposure-history diversity represented was limited. Naive subsets generally had larger estimated clonotype richness than memory subsets did. Even with the large sequencing depth, rarefaction of the sorted-subset datasets indicated that sequencing was incomplete. Based on pairwise subsampling, the degree of clonotype sharing among donors was expected to be affected by sequencing depth. When a few donors were compared, the shared fraction of clonotypes was roughly 5% for naive CD4, around 3.6% for naive CD8, 2.3% for memory CD4, and about 0.36% for memory CD8.

Including cysteine and phenylalanine, the CDR3 has 18 amino acids. CDR3 DNA is the only sequence kept; it has 54 bases, read in frame from the first base. V loses 6 bases, J loses 1 base, and the germline ends lie 21 bases apart. In the germline V gene (reference sequence), CDR1 corresponds to MNHEY and CDR2 to SMNVEV. A remark on this clone: Its target antigen remains unknown. It has no much larger one-base neighbor in the sample; base qualities were not kept.

Using the deep immunoSEQ assay, TCR CDR3 regions were amplified from genomic DNA by multiplex PCR. For each cell subset, the extracted genomic DNA was distributed evenly across all wells of several immunoSEQ 96-well plates, and each plate served as one replicate. For sorted subsets, each replicate PCR was loaded with 150 to 250 ng genomic DNA, equivalent to approximately 27,000 T cell genomes. Purified libraries were quantified with a Qubit 3.0 fluorometer, sized on a Bioanalyzer 2100, and re-quantified with the KAPA Library Quantification kit. Every immunoSEQ 96-well plate was sequenced on a dedicated single-read 150-cycle Illumina NextSeq 550 flow cell. In the original analysis: Because the immunoSEQ output included only junctional sequences and no quality scores, the filtering could not be the same as the filtering used for full-length reads. To assign V/J genes and CDR3, sequences were annotated using PyIR, a Python wrapper for IgBLAST v1.9, with IMGT germline references. Reads were filtered out if the reads had weak V/J assignments (E-value above 1e-6), no CDR3, stop codons, out-of-frame junctions, or ambiguous translated residues. A V3J clonotype was defined by an identical inferred V gene, J gene, and CDR3 amino acid sequence. Percentage overlap between repertoires was calculated by dividing the number of shared unique clonotypes by the size of the smaller repertoire. Three approaches were used to assess repertoire richness: RTK rarefaction, the Chao1 estimator, and Recon v2.1 estimates of unobserved clonotypes. Generation probabilities were computed with OLGA for all TCRbeta clonotypes obtained by the gDNA method from several donors. TCRdb's version of the immuneACCESS table is confined to in-frame rearrangements and falls short of the full clone set. An unresolved V gene accounts for under half of the shortfall where checked; the remainder is of unknown origin. V and J calls and clone size are those listed in that table; D and trimming were worked out from the DNA. The sample table contains roughly 2.4 million clones; only one count was recorded for 90% to 96% of them. The top ten clones comprise roughly 0.13% of the sample.

The donors were healthy, HIV-negative adults who had no recently reported acute infections or vaccinations. Every donor was a Caucasian adult living in Nashville, Tennessee, USA. CD4+ T cells were enriched through magnetic negative selection, after which naive cells were positively selected on CD45RA and the remaining negative fraction served as the memory subset. Blood was collected by leukapheresis, and PBMCs were isolated by Ficoll-Histopaque density gradient centrifugation and then cryopreserved in liquid nitrogen vapor phase. Purity and quantity of every magnetically sorted T cell population were checked by analytical flow cytometry. Each sorted fraction had its genomic DNA isolated and then quantified by UV absorbance on a Nanodrop 2000c.

Sequences were obtained from naive CD4+ T cells sorted from blood. Sample cell subset or site, as interpreted from the label and publication: CD45RA+ positively selected. This clonotype originated in a man aged 18 to 30 in good health. This chain joins TRBV27 to TRBJ1-4; matching of 6 bases hints at TRBD1 as the D gene. CDR3 protein: CASRGWGGQRITNEKLFF. The DNA is TGTGCCAGCAGAGGGTGGGGGGGGCAAAGAATAACTAATGAAAAACTGTTTTTT.